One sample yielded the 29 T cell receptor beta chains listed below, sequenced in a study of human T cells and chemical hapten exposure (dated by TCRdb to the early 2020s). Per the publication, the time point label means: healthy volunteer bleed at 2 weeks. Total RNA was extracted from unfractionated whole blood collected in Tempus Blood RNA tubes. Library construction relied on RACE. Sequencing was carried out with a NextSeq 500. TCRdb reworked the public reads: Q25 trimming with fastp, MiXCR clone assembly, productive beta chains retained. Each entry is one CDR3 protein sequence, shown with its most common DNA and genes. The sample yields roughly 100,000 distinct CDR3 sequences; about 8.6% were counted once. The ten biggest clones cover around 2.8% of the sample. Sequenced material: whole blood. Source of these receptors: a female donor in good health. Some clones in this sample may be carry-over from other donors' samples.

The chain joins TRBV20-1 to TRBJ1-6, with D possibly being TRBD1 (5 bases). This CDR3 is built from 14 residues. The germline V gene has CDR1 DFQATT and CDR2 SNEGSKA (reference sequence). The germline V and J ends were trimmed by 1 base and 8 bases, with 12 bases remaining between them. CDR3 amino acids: CSARAGASDSPLHF. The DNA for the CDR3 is TGCAGTGCTAGAGCCGGGGCGAGTGATTCACCCCTCCACTTT.

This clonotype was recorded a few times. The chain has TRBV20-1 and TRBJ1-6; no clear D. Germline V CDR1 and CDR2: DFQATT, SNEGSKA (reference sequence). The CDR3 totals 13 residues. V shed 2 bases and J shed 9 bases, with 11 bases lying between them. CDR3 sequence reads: CSARPTISSPLHF. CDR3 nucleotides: TGCAGTGCTAGACCCACAATCTCTTCACCCCTCCACTTT.

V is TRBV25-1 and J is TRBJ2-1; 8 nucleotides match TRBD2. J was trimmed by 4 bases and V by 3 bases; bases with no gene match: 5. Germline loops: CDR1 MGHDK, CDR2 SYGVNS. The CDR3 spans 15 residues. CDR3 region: CASSESLAGYNEQFF. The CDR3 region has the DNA TGTGCCAGCAGTGAGTCCCTAGCGGGTTACAATGAGCAGTTCTTC.

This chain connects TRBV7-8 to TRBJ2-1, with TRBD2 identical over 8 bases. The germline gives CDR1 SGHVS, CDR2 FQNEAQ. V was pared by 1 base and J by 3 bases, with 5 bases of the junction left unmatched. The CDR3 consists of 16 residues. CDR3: CASSLEPGLDYNEQFF. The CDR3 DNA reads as TGTGCCAGCAGCTTAGAACCGGGACTAGACTACAATGAGCAGTTCTTC. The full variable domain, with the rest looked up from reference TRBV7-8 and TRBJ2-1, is GAGVSQSPRYKVAKRGQDVALRCDPISGHVSLFWYQQALGQGPEFLTYFQNEAQLDKSGLPSDRFFAERPEGSVSTLKIQRTQQEDSAVYLCASSLEPGLDYNEQFFGPGTRLTVL.

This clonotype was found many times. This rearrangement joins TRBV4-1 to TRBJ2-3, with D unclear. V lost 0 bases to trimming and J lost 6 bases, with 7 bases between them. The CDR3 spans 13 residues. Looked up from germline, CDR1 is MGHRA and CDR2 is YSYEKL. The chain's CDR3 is CASSQEPRDTQYF. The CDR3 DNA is TGCGCCAGCAGCCAAGAGCCCCGGGATACGCAGTATTTT.

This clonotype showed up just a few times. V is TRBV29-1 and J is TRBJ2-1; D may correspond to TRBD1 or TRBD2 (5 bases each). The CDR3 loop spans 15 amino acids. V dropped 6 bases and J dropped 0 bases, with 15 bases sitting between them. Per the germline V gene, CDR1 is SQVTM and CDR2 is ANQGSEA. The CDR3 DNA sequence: TGCAGCGTGGGCCTCGGGACCGGCTCCTACAATGAGCAGTTCTTC. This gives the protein CSVGLGTGSYNEQFF.

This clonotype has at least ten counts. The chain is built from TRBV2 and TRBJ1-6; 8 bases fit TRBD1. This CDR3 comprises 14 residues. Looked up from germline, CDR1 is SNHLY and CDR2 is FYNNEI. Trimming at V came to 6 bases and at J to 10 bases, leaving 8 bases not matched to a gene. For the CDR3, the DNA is TGTGCCAGCAGAATAAGGACAGGGCAATCACCCCTCCACTTT. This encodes CASRIRTGQSPLHF.

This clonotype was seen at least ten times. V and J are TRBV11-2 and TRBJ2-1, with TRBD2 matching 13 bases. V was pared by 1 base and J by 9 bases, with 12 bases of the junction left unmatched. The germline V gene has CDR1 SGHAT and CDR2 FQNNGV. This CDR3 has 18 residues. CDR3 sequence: CASSLGRLGTSGKPEQFF. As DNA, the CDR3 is TGTGCCAGCAGCTTAGGCCGGTTGGGGACTAGCGGGAAACCTGAGCAGTTCTTC.

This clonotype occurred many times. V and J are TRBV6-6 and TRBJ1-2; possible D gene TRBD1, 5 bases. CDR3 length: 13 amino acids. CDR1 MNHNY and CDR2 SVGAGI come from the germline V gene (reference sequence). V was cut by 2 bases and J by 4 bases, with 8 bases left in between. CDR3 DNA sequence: TGTGCCAGCAGTTACGGGGGTAGCTATGGCTACACCTTC. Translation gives CASSYGGSYGYTF.

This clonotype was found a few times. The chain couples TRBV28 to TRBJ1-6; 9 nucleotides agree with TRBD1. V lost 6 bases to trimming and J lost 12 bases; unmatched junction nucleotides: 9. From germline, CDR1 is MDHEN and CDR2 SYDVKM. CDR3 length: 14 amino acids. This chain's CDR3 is CASRPGTGYRPLHF. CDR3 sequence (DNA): TGTGCCAGCAGGCCCGGGACAGGGTACAGACCCCTCCACTTT.

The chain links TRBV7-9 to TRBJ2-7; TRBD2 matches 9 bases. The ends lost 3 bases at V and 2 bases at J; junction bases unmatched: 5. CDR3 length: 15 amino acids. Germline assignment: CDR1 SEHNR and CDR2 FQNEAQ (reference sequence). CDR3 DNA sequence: TGTGCCAGCAGCTTCGCGGGAGGGGGGGCCTACGAGCAGTACTTC. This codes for CASSFAGGGAYEQYF.

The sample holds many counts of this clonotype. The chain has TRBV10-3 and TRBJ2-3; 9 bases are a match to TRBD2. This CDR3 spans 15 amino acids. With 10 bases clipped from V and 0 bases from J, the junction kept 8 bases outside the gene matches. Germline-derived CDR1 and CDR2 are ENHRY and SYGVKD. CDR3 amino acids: CATPLAGTSTDTQYF. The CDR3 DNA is TGTGCCACCCCTCTAGCGGGGACTAGCACAGATACGCAGTATTTT.

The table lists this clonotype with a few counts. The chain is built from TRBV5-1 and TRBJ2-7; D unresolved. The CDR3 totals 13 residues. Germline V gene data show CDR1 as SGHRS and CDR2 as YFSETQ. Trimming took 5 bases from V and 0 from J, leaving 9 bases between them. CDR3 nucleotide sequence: TGCGCCAGCAGTCAAACCGCCTCCTACGAGCAGTACTTC. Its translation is CASSQTASYEQYF.

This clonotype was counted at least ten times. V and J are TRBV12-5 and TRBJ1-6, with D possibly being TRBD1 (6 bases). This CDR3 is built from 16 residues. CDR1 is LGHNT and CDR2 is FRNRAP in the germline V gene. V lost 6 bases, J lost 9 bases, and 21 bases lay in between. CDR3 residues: CASGGTSSPASSPLHF. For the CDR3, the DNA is TGTGCTAGTGGGGGGACAAGTTCTCCCGCGAGTTCACCCCTCCACTTT.

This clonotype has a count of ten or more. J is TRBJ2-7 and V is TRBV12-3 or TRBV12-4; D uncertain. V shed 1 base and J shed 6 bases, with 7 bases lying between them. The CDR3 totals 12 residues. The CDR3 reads CASSLGVSEQYF. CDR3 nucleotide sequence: TGTGCCAGCAGTTTAGGGGTTTCCGAGCAGTACTTC.

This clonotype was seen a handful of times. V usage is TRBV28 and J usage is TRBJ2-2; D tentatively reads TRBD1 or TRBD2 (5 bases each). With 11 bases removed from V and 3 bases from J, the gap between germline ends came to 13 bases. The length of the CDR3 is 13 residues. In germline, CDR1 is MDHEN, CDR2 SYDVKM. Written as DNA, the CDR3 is TGTGCCTCCAGGGAGTTTGACACCGGGGAGCTGTTTTTT. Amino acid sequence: CASREFDTGELFF.

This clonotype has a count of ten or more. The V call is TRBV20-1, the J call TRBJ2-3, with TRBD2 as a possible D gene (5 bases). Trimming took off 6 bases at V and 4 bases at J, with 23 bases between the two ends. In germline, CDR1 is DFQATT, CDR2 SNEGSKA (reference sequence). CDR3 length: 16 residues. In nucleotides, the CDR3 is TGCAGTGCCTTATCGGGATTCGGAGCGGCGGCAGATACGCAGTATTTT. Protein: CSALSGFGAAADTQYF.

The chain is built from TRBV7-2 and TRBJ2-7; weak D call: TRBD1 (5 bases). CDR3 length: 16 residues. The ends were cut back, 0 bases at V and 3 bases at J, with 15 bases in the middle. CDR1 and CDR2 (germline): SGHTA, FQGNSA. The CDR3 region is CASSLAGTGRGYEQYF. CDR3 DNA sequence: TGTGCCAGCAGCTTAGCCGGAACAGGTAGAGGCTACGAGCAGTACTTC.

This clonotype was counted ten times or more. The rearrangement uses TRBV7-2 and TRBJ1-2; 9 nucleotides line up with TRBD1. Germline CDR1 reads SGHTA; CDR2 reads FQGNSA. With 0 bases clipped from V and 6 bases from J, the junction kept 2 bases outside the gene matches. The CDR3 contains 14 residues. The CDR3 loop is CASSLARTGDGYTF. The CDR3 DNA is TGTGCCAGCAGCTTAGCGAGGACAGGGGATGGCTACACCTTC.

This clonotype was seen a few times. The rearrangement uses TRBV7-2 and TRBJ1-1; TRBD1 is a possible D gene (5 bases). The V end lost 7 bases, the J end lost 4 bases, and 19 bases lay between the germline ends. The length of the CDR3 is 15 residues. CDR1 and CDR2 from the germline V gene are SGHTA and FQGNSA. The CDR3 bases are TGTGCCAGCACCGCAGGAGGGGTGGGGAGCACTGAAGCTTTCTTT. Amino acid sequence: CASTAGGVGSTEAFF.

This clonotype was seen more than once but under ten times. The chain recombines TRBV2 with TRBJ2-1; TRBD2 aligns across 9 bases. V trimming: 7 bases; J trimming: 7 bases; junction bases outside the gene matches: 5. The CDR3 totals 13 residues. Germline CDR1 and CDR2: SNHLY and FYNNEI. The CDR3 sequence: CASNSGSNNEQFF. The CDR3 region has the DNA TGTGCCAGCAATAGCGGGAGTAATAATGAGCAGTTCTTC.

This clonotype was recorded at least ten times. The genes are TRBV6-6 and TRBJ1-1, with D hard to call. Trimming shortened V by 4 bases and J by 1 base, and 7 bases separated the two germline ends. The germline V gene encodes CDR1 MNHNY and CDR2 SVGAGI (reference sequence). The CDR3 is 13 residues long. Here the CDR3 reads CASSSAKNTEAFF. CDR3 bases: TGTGCCAGCAGTTCCGCAAAGAACACTGAAGCTTTCTTT.

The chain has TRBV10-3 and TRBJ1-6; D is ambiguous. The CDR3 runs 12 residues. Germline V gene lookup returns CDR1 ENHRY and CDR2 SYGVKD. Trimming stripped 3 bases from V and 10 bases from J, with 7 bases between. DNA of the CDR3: TGTGCCATCAGTGATATGGACTCACCCCTCCACTTT. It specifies CAISDMDSPLHF.

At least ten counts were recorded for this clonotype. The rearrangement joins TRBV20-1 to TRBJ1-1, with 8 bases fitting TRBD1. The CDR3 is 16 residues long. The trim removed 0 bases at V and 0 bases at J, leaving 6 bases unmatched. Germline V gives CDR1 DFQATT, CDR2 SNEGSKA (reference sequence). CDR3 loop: CSARDRGQGLNTEAFF. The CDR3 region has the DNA TGCAGTGCTAGAGATAGAGGACAGGGCCTGAACACTGAAGCTTTCTTT.

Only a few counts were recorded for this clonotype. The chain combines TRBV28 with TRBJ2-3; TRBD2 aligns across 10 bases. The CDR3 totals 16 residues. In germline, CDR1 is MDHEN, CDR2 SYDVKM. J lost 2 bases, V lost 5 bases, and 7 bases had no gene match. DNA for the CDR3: TGTGCCAGCAGTCTCGGACTAGCGGAGGCCACAGATACGCAGTATTTT. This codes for CASSLGLAEATDTQYF.

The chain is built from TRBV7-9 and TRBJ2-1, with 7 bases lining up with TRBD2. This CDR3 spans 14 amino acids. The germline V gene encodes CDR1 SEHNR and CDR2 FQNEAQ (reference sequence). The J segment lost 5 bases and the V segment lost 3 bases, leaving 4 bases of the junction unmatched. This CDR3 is CASSLGGGDNEQFF. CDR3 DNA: TGTGCCAGCAGCTTGGGTGGGGGGGACAATGAGCAGTTCTTC.

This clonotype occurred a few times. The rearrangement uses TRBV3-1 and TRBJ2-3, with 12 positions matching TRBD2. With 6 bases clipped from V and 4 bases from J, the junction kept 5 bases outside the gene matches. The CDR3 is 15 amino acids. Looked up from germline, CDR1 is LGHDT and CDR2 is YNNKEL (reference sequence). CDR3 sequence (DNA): TGTGCCAGCAGTCGGACTAGCGGGGCCCCAGATACGCAGTATTTT. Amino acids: CASSRTSGAPDTQYF.

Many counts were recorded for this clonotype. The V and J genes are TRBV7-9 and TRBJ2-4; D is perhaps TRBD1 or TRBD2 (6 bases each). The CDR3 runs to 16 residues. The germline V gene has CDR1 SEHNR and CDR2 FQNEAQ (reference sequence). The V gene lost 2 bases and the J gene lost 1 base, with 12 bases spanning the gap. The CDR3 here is CASSLKGEEAKNIQYF. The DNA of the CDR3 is TGTGCCAGCAGCTTAAAGGGGGAGGAGGCCAAAAACATTCAGTACTTC. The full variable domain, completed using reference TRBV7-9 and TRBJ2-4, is DTGVSQNPRHKITKRGQNVTFRCDPISEHNRLYWYRQTLGQGPEFLTYFQNEAQLEKSRLLSDRFSAERPKGSFSTLEIQRTEQGDSAMYLCASSLKGEEAKNIQYFGAGTRLSVL.

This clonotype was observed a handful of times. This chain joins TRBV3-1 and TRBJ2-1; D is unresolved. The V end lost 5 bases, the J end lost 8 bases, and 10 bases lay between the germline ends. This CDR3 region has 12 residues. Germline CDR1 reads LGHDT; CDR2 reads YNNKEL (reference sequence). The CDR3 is CASSSKVDEQFF. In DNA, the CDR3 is TGTGCCAGCAGCTCTAAGGTGGATGAGCAGTTCTTC.